This T cell receptor (beta chain) was captured in a study of CD8 T cells in ankylosing spondylitis. Study-level findings and limits: With a CD8+ phenotype, disease-linked clones were relatively rare in peripheral blood. Reports say disease-linked clones showed up significantly more in matched ankylosing spondylitis synovial fluid.

This clonotype has ten or more counts. Its antigen is not identified. Losses at the gene ends were 2 bases for V and 4 bases for J; bases not matched to a gene: 8. The germline V gene encodes CDR1 SGDLS and CDR2 YYNGEE. This CDR3 comprises 15 residues. Molecular-barcoded quantitative 5'-RACE produced these TCR beta libraries. TCRdb recomputed calls from the 5' RACE reads with MiXCR, one row per CDR3 protein. The sample shows around 13,000 distinct CDR3 sequences, more than 2.5% of them seen only once. This receptor was identified in a male donor with ankylosing spondylitis or in good health (not recorded which). The sample taken for sequencing was blood, either unsorted or a sorted T cell fraction (not recorded which). The rearrangement links TRBV9 to TRBJ2-7; TRBD2 matches at 8 bases. CDR3 loop: CASSVGGGGSYEQYF. DNA for the CDR3: TGTGCCAGCAGCGTCGGGGGGGGAGGTTCGTACGAGCAGTACTTC.